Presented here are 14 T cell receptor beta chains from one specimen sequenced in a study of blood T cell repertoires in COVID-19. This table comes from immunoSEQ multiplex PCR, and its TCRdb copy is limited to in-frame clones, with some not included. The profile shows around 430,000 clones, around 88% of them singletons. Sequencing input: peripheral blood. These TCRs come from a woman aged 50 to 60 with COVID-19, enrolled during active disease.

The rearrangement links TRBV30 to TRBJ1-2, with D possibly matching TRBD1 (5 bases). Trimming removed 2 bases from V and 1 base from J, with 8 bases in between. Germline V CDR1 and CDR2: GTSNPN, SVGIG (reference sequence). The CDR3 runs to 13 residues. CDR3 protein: CAWSQDINYGYTF. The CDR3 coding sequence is TGTGCCTGGAGTCAGGACATTAACTATGGCTACACCTTC. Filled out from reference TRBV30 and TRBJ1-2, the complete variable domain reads SQTIHQWPATLVQPVGSPLSLECTVEGTSNPNLYWYRQAAGRGLQLLFYSVGIGQISSEVPQNLSASRPQDRQFILSSKKLLLSDSGFYLCAWSQDINYGYTFGSGTRLTVV.

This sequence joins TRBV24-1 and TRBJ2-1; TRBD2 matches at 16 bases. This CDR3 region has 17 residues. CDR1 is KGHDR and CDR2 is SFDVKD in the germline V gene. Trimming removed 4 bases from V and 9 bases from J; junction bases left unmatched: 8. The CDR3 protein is CATSERAGTSGGGEQFF. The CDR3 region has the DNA TGTGCCACCAGTGAAAGAGCCGGGACTAGCGGGGGGGGTGAGCAGTTCTTC.

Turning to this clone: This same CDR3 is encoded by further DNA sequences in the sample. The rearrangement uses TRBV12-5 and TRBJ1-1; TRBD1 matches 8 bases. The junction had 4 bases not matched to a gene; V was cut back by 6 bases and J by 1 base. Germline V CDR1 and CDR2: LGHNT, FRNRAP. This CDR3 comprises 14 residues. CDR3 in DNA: TGTGCTAGTGGACCAGGGGGCGCGAACACTGAAGCTTTCTTT. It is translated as CASGPGGANTEAFF.

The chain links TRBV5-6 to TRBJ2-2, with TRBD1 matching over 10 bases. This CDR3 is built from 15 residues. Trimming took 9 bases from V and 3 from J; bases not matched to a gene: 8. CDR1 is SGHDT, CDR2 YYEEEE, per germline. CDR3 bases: TGTGCCACCAGGGGGACAGGGGTTTACACCGGGGAGCTGTTTTTT. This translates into CATRGTGVYTGELFF.

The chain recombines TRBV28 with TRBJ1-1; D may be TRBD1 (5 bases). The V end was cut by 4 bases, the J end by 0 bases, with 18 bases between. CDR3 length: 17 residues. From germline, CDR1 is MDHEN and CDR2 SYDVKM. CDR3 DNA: TGTGCCAGCAGTTCCCCTTCTTCGGGGGGGATGAACACTGAAGCTTTCTTT. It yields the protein CASSSPSSGGMNTEAFF.

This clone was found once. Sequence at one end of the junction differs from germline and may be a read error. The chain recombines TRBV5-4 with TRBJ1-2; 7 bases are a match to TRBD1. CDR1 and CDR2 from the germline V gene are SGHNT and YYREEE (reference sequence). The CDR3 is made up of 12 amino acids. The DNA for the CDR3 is TGTGCCAGCAGCTTGGAGGGGACAGACTTATACTTC. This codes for CASSLEGTDLYF.

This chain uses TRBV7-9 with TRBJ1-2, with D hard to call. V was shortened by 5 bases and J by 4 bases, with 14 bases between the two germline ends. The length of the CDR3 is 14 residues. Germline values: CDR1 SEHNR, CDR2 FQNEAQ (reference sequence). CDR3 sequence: CASSPFGSSYGYTF. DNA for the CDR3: TGTGCCAGCAGCCCGTTTGGCAGTTCCTATGGCTACACCTTC.

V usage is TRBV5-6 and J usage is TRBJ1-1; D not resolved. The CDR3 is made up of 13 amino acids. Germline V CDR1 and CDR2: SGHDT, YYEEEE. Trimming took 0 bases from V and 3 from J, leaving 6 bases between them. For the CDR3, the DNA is TGTGCCAGCAGCTTGGGTTCTCACACTGAAGCTTTCTTT. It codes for CASSLGSHTEAFF.

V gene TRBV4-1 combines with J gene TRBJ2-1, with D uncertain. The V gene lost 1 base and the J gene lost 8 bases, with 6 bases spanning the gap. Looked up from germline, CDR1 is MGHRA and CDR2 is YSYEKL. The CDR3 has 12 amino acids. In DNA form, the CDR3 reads TGCGCCAGCAGCCAAGGCCGGGATGAGCAGTTCTTC. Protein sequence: CASSQGRDEQFF.

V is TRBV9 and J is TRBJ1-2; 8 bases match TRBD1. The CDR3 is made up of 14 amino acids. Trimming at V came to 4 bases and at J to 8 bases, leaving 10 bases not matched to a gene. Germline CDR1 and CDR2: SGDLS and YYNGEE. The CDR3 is CASSLTGGGRGYTF. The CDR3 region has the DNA TGTGCCAGCAGCCTAACAGGGGGAGGACGGGGCTACACCTTC. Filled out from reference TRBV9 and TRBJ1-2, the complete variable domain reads DSGVTQTPKHLITATGQRVTLRCSPRSGDLSVYWYQQSLDQGLQFLIQYYNGEERAKGNILERFSAQQFPDLHSELNLSSLELGDSALYFCASSLTGGGRGYTFGSGTRLTVV.

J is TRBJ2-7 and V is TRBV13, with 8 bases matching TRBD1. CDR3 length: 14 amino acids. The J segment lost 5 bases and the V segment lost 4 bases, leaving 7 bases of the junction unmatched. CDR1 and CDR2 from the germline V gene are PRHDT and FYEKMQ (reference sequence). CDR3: CASSSGQVRNEQYF. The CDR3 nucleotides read TGTGCCAGCAGCTCGGGACAGGTTAGGAACGAGCAGTACTTC.

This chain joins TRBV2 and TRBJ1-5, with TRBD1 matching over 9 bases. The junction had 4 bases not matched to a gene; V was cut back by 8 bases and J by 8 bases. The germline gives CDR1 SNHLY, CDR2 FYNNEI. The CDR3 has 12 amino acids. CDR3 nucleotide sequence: TGTGCCAGCGCACAGGGGGCTAAGCCCCAGCATTTT. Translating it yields CASAQGAKPQHF.

Here the CDR3 DNA reads TGTGCCAGCAGTTTCGGGGGGTCAGCTTTCTTT. Amino acids: CASSFGGSAFF. The J gene is TRBJ1-1, the V gene TRBV27, with D perhaps TRBD1 (5 bases). Between the trimmed V and J ends, which lost 3 bases and 10 bases, there was a span of 9 bases. The CDR3 totals 11 residues. CDR1 and CDR2 from the germline V gene are MNHEY and SMNVEV (reference sequence).

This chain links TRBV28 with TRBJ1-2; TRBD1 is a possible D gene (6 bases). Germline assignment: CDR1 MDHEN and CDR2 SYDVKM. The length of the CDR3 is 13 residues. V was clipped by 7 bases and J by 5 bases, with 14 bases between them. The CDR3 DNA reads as TGTGCCAGCAAGGAGGACAGCCCTTATGGCTACACCTTC. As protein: CASKEDSPYGYTF.